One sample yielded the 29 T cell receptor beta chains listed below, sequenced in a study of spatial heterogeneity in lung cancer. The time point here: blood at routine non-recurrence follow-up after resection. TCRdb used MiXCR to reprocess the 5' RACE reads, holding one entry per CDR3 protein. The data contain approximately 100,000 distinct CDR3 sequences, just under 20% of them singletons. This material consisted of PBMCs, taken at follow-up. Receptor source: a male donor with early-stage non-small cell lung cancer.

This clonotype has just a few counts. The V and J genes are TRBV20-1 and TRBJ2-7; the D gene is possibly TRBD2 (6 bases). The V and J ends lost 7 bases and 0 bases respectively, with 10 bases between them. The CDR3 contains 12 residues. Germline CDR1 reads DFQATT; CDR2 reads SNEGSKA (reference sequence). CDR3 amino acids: CSVFGSSYEQYF. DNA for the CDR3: TGCAGTGTTTTCGGGAGCTCCTACGAGCAGTACTTC.

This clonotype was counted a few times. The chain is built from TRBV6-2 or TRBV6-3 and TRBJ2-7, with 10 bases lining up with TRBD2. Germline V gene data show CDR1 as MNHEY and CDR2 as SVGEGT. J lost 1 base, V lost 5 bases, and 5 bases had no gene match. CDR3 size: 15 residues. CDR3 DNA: TGTGCCAGCAGTCGACCGGGACTAGCGTCCTACGAGCAGTACGTC. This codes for CASSRPGLASYEQYV.

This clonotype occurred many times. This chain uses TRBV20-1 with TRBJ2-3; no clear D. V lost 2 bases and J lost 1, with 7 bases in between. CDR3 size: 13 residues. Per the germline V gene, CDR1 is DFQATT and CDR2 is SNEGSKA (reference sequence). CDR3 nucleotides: TGCAGTGCTAGAACTCACCGCACAGATACGCAGTATTTT. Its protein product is CSARTHRTDTQYF.

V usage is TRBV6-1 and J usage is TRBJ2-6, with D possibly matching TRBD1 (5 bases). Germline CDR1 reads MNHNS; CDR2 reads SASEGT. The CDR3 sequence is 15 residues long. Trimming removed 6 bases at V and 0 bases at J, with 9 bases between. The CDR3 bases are TGTGCCAGCAGGGCAACAGGCTCTGGGGCCAACGTCCTGACTTTC. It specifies CASRATGSGANVLTF.

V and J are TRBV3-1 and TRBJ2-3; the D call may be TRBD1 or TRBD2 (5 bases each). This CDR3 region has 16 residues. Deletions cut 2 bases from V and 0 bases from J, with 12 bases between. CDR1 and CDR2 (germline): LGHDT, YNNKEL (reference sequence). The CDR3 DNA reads TGTGCCAGCAGCCAAACTCCGGGACGGAGCACAGATACGCAGTATTTT. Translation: CASSQTPGRSTDTQYF.

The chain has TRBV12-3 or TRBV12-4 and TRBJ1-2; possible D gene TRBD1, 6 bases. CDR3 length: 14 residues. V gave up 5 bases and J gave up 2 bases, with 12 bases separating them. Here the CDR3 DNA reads TGTGCCAGCAGTCCAAATAGGGGGAACTATGGCTACACCTTC. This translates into CASSPNRGNYGYTF.

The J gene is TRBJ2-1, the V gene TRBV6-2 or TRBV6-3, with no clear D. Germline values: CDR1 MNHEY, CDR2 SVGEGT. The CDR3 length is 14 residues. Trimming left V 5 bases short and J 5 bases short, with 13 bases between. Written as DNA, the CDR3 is TGTGCCAGCAGTCCGGACGGAGTAGACAATGAGCAGTTCTTC. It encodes CASSPDGVDNEQFF.

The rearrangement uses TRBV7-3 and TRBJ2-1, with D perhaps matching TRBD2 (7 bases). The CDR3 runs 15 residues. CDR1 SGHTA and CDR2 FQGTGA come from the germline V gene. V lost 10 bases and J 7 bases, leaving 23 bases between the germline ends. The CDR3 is CANSPLSGGPNEQFF. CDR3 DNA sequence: TGTGCCAACAGTCCCCTATCGGGGGGCCCGAATGAGCAGTTCTTC.

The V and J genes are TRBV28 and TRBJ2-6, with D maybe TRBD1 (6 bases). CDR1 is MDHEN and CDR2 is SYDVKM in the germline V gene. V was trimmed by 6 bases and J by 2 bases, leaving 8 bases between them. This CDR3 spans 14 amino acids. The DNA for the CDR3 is TGTGCCAGCAGGACAGGTCCTGGGGCCAACGTCCTGACTTTC. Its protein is CASRTGPGANVLTF.

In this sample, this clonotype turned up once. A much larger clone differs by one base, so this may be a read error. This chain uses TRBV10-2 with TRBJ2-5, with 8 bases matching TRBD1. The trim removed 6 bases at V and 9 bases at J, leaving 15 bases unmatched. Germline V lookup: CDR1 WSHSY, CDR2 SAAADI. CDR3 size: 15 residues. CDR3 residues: CASRLAGGRGESQYF. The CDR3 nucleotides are TGCGCCAGCAGGTTGGCAGGGGGCCGTGGTGAGTCCCAGTACTTC.

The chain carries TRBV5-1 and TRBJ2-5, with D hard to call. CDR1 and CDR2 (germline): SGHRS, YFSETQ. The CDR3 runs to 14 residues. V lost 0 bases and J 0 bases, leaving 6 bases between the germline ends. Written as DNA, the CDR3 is TGCGCCAGCAGCTTGGGCCGGTACCAAGAGACCCAGTACTTC. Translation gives CASSLGRYQETQYF.

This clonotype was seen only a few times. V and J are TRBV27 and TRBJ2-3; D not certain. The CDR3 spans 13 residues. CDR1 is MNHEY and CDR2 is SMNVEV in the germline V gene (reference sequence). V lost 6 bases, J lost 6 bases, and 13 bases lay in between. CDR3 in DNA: TGTGCCAGCAGCCCCGGCCATATGGATACGCAGTATTTT. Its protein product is CASSPGHMDTQYF.

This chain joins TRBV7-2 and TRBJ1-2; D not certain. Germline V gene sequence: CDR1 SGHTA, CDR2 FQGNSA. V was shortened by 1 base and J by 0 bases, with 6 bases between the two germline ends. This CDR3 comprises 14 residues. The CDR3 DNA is TGTGCCAGCAGCTTAGGACACACTAACTATGGCTACACCTTC. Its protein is CASSLGHTNYGYTF.

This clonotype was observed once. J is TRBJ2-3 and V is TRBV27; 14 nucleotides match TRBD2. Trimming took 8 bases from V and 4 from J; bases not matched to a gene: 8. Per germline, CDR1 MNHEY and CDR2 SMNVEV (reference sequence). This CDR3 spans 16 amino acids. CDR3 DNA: TGTGCCAGCTCCCCGACTAGCGGGAGGGTTGCAGATACGCAGTATTTT. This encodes CASSPTSGRVADTQYF.

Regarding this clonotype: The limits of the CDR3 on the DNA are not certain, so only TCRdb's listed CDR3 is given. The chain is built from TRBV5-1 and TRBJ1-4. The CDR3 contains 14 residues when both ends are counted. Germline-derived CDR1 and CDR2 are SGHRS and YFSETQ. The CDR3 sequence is CASSRKDASKNCFF.

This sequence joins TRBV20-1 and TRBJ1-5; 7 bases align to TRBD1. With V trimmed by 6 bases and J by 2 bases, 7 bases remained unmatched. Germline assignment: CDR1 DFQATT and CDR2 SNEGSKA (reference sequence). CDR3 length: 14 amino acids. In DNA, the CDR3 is TGCAGTGCCGCGACCGGGACAGGCAATCAGCCCCAGCATTTT. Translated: CSAATGTGNQPQHF.

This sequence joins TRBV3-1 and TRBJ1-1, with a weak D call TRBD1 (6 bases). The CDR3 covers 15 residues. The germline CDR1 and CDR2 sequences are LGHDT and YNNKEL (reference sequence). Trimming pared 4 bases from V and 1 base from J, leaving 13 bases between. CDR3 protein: CASSLRGQSNTEAFF. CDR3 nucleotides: TGTGCCAGCAGCCTCCGCGGACAGTCGAACACTGAAGCTTTCTTT.

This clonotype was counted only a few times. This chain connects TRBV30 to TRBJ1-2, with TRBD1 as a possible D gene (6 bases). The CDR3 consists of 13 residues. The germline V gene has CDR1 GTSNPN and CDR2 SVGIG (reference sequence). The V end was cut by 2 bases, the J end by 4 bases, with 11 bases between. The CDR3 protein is CAWSTWGPYGYTF. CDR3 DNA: TGTGCCTGGAGTACCTGGGGGCCCTATGGCTACACCTTC.

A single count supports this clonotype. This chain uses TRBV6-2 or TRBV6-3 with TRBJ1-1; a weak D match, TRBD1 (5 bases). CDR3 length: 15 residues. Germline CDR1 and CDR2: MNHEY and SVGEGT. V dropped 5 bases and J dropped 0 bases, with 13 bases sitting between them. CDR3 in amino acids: CASSPPRAMNTEAFF. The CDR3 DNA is TGTGCCAGCAGTCCCCCCAGGGCCATGAACACTGAAGCTTTCTTT.

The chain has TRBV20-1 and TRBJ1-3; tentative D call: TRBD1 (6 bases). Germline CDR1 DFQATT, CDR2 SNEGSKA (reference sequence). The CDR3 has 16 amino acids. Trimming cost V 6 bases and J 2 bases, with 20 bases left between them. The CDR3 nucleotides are TGCAGTGCCTCTAAGGCACAGGGTGAAGCTGGAAACACCATATATTTT. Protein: CSASKAQGEAGNTIYF.

Written as DNA, the CDR3 is TGTGCCAGCAGTAAGGGACAGCAGAGCACAGATACGCAGTATTTT. It translates to CASSKGQQSTDTQYF. The V gene is TRBV6-5, the J gene TRBJ2-3; 7 bases match TRBD1. J gave up 0 bases and V 5 bases, and 5 bases lay outside the gene matches. This CDR3 contains 15 residues. CDR1 and CDR2 (germline): MNHEY, SVGAGI.

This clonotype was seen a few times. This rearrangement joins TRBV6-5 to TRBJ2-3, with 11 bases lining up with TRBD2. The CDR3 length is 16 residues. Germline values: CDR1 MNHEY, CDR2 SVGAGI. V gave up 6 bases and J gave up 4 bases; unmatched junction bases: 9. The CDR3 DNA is TGTGCCAGCAGGCCCACTAGCGGGAGAGTGTCAGATACGCAGTATTTT. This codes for CASRPTSGRVSDTQYF.

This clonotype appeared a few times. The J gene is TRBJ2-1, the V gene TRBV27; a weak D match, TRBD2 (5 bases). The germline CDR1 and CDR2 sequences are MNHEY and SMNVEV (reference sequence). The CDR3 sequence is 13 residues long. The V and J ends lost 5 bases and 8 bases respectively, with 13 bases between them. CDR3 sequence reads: CASSPPGSHEQFF. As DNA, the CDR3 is TGTGCCAGCAGTCCACCGGGATCCCATGAGCAGTTCTTC.

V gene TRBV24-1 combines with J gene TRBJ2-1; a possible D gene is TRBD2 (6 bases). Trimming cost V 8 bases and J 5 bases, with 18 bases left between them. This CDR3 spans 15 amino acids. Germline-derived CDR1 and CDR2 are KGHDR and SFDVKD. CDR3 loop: CATTRGSGRNNEQFF. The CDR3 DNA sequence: TGTGCCACCACCCGGGGGAGCGGGCGAAACAATGAGCAGTTCTTC.

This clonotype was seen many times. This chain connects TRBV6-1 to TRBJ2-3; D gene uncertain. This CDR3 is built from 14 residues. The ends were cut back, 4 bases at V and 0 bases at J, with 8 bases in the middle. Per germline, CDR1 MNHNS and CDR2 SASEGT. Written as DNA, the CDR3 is TGTGCCAGCAGTGCAACTTCTAGCACAGATACGCAGTATTTT. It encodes CASSATSSTDTQYF.

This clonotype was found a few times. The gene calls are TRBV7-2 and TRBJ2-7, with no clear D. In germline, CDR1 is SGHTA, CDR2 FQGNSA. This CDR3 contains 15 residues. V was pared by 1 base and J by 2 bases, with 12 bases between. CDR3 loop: CASSLERTPTYEQYV. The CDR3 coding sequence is TGTGCCAGCAGCTTAGAACGGACGCCTACCTACGAGCAGTACGTC.

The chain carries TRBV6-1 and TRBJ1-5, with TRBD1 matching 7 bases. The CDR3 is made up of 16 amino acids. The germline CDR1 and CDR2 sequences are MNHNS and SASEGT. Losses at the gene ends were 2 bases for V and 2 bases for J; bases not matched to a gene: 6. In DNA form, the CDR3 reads TGTGCCAGCAGTGAAAGAAGGGACAGAGGCAATCAGCCCCAGCATTTT. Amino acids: CASSERRDRGNQPQHF.

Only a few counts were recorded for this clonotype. As DNA, the CDR3 is TGTGCCAGCAGCAACGGTCCGACCCCGAACTACAATGAGCAGTTCTTC. It codes for CASSNGPTPNYNEQFF. The V call is TRBV5-5, the J call TRBJ2-1; D is unclear. The CDR3 is 16 residues long. Germline CDR1 and CDR2: SGHKS and YYEKEE (reference sequence). Deletions cut 4 bases from V and 3 bases from J, with 17 bases between.

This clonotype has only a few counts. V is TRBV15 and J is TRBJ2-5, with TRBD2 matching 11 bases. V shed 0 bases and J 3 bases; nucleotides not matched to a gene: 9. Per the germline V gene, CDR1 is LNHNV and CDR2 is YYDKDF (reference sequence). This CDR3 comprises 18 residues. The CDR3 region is CATSREASGGPLKETQYF. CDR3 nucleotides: TGTGCCACCAGCAGAGAGGCTAGCGGGGGGCCCCTGAAAGAGACCCAGTACTTC. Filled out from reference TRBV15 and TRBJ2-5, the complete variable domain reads DAMVIQNPRYQVTQFGKPVTLSCSQTLNHNVMYWYQQKSSQAPKLLFHYYDKDFNNEADTPDNFQSRRPNTSFCFLDIRSPGLGDTAMYLCATSREASGGPLKETQYFGPGTRLLVL.